These 20 T cell receptor beta chains originate from one sample sequenced in a study of shared clonotypes between healthy human individuals. TCRdb's table, derived via immunoSEQ multiplex PCR, lists solely in-frame clones and lacks some. The sample holds roughly 2.6 million clones, around nine tenths seen once. Sequenced sample: naive CD4+ T cells sorted from blood. The subset: CD45RA+ positively selected. The receptors here all came from a man aged 18 to 29 in good health.

V gene TRBV28 combines with J gene TRBJ2-7, with a possible D match to TRBD1 (6 bases). Trimming took 7 bases from V and 3 from J, leaving 13 bases between them. The CDR3 runs to 13 residues. Germline CDR1 is MDHEN and CDR2 is SYDVKM. CDR3 coding DNA: TGTGCCAGCACCTCCGCGGACAGCTACGAGCAGTACTTC. Amino acids: CASTSADSYEQYF.

The chain employs TRBV7-8 and TRBJ1-5; tentative D call: TRBD1 (5 bases). This CDR3 spans 16 amino acids. V was shortened by 1 base and J by 5 bases, with 15 bases between the two germline ends. CDR1 and CDR2 (germline): SGHVS, FQNEAQ. Here the CDR3 reads CASSLVWTQGHQPQHF. For the CDR3, the DNA is TGTGCCAGCAGCTTAGTTTGGACCCAGGGCCATCAGCCCCAGCATTTT.

The chain employs TRBV18 and TRBJ2-7; 8 bases agree with TRBD1. Germline values: CDR1 KGHSH, CDR2 LQKENI. Germline trimming cut 3 bases from V and 2 bases from J; bases unmatched to any gene: 9. The CDR3 is made up of 16 amino acids. This CDR3 is CASSPLQGVSAYEQYF. DNA for the CDR3: TGTGCCAGCTCACCGTTACAGGGGGTCAGCGCCTACGAGCAGTACTTC.

The rearrangement joins TRBV7-8 to TRBJ2-2; D ambiguous. CDR1 SGHVS and CDR2 FQNEAQ come from the germline V gene. The germline V and J ends were trimmed by 2 bases and 5 bases, with 9 bases remaining between them. This CDR3 has 14 residues. The CDR3 here is CASSLSGPTGELFF. DNA for the CDR3: TGTGCCAGCAGCTTAAGTGGTCCGACCGGGGAGCTGTTTTTT. The full variable domain, rest sourced from reference TRBV7-8 and TRBJ2-2, is GAGVSQSPRYKVAKRGQDVALRCDPISGHVSLFWYQQALGQGPEFLTYFQNEAQLDKSGLPSDRFFAERPEGSVSTLKIQRTQQEDSAVYLCASSLSGPTGELFFGEGSRLTVL.

V and J are TRBV6-5 and TRBJ2-5; no clear D. CDR1 and CDR2 (germline): MNHEY, SVGAGI. The V gene lost 6 bases and the J gene lost 2 bases, with 10 bases spanning the gap. The CDR3 is 13 amino acids. CDR3 nucleotide sequence: TGTGCCAGCAGGACCCCCCAGCAAGAGACCCAGTACTTC. Its translation: CASRTPQQETQYF.

DNA of the CDR3: TGCGCCAGCAGCCAGTCTACAGCGGGGGGGGCCTACGAGCAGTACTTC. Protein sequence: CASSQSTAGGAYEQYF. This chain uses TRBV4-1 with TRBJ2-7, with TRBD2 matching over 10 bases. The trim removed 3 bases at V and 2 bases at J, leaving 7 bases unmatched. The V gene's germline CDR1 is MGHRA and CDR2 YSYEKL. This CDR3 comprises 16 residues.

This rearrangement joins TRBV6-5 to TRBJ2-1; D possibly corresponds to TRBD2 (5 bases). Germline V gene sequence: CDR1 MNHEY, CDR2 SVGAGI. With 8 bases removed from V and 10 bases from J, the gap between germline ends came to 9 bases. The CDR3 has 10 amino acids. The CDR3 DNA reads as TGTGCCAGCGAGGGAACAGAGCAGTTCTTC. Its translation is CASEGTEQFF.

The chain links TRBV5-1 to TRBJ2-7; the match to TRBD1 covers 9 bases. This CDR3 spans 15 amino acids. Per the germline V gene, CDR1 is SGHRS and CDR2 is YFSETQ. V lost 3 bases, J lost 6 bases, and 10 bases stayed unmatched. The CDR3 region has the DNA TGCGCCAGCAGCTCGGGACAGGGAGAAGGTGGCGAGCAGTACTTC. It specifies CASSSGQGEGGEQYF.

The rearrangement joins TRBV6-6 to TRBJ2-2; possible D gene TRBD2, 7 bases. CDR3 length: 15 amino acids. V was clipped by 6 bases and J by 4 bases, with 15 bases between them. Germline CDR1 and CDR2: MNHNY and SVGAGI (reference sequence). CDR3 protein: CASSLQGRVTGELFF. In nucleotides, the CDR3 is TGTGCCAGCAGCCTCCAGGGGAGGGTCACCGGGGAGCTGTTTTTT.

This sequence joins TRBV5-1 and TRBJ2-7; D assignment may be TRBD1 or TRBD2 (6 bases each). CDR1 SGHRS and CDR2 YFSETQ come from the germline V gene. V was pared by 1 base and J by 5 bases, with 10 bases between. CDR3 length equals 13 residues. CDR3 amino acids: CASSLPGADEQYF. Here the CDR3 DNA reads TGCGCCAGCAGCTTGCCGGGGGCCGACGAGCAGTACTTC.

V usage is TRBV30 and J usage is TRBJ2-5, with TRBD1 matching 7 bases. The J segment lost 4 bases and the V segment lost 0 bases, leaving 11 bases of the junction unmatched. The germline CDR1 and CDR2 sequences are GTSNPN and SVGIG (reference sequence). The CDR3 runs 16 residues. This CDR3 reads CAWSVHLTGTGETQYF. DNA of the CDR3: TGTGCCTGGAGTGTCCACCTGACAGGGACGGGAGAGACCCAGTACTTC.

The chain joins TRBV18 to TRBJ2-2; D ambiguous. The CDR3 sequence is 18 residues long. Germline values: CDR1 KGHSH, CDR2 LQKENI. Trimming left V 3 bases short and J 0 bases short, with 17 bases between. In nucleotides, the CDR3 is TGTGCCAGCTCACCGACCTCCCGGGTCTCGTCGAACACCGGGGAGCTGTTTTTT. Translating gives CASSPTSRVSSNTGELFF.

Points on this clone: This sample also contains other DNA sequences that code for the same CDR3. J is TRBJ1-3 and V is TRBV30; D not certain. The CDR3 is 15 amino acids. The ends were cut back, 3 bases at V and 0 bases at J, with 12 bases in the middle. Germline V gives CDR1 GTSNPN, CDR2 SVGIG (reference sequence). CDR3 in DNA: TGTGCCTGGAGCGCAGGCCCTTCCTCTGGAAACACCATATATTTT. Its protein is CAWSAGPSSGNTIYF.

This chain links TRBV2 with TRBJ2-5; weak D call: TRBD2 (6 bases). CDR3 size: 13 residues. CDR1 is SNHLY, CDR2 FYNNEI, per germline. Trimming left V 11 bases short and J 2 bases short, with 15 bases between. CDR3: CAHAGGRQETQYF. DNA for the CDR3: TGTGCCCACGCAGGAGGGAGGCAAGAGACCCAGTACTTC.

The J gene is TRBJ2-2, the V gene TRBV19; 12 bases fit TRBD2. CDR3 size: 15 residues. Germline trimming cut 5 bases from V and 4 bases from J; bases unmatched to any gene: 2. CDR1 is LNHDA and CDR2 is SQIVND in the germline V gene (reference sequence). CDR3 nucleotide sequence: TGTGCCAGTAGTGCGGGACTAGCGGGCACCGGGGAGCTGTTTTTT. As protein: CASSAGLAGTGELFF. The whole variable domain, filled in from reference TRBV19 and TRBJ2-2, reads DGGITQSPKYLFRKEGQNVTLSCEQNLNHDAMYWYRQDPGQGLRLIYYSQIVNDFQKGDIAEGYSVSREKKESFPLTVTSAQKNPTAFYLCASSAGLAGTGELFFGEGSRLTVL.

This chain links TRBV27 with TRBJ2-7; D call uncertain. V was shortened by 3 bases and J by 0 bases, with 12 bases between the two germline ends. Germline-derived CDR1 and CDR2 are MNHEY and SMNVEV (reference sequence). This CDR3 has 15 amino acids. CDR3 residues: CASSFRAESSYEQYF. DNA for the CDR3: TGTGCCAGCAGTTTTCGGGCGGAAAGCTCCTACGAGCAGTACTTC.

This chain links TRBV4-1 with TRBJ2-5; 8 positions agree with TRBD2. Per germline, CDR1 MGHRA and CDR2 YSYEKL. With 0 bases clipped from V and 4 bases from J, the junction kept 7 bases outside the gene matches. The CDR3 loop spans 16 amino acids. DNA of the CDR3: TGCGCCAGCAGCCAAGAGGGTAGCGGGGACCCAGAGACCCAGTACTTC. Protein sequence: CASSQEGSGDPETQYF.

This clone was counted between two and nine times. This chain uses TRBV5-1 with TRBJ2-1, with 8 bases matching TRBD1. Germline values: CDR1 SGHRS, CDR2 YFSETQ. With 1 base clipped from V and 4 bases from J, the junction kept 4 bases outside the gene matches. The CDR3 is 15 amino acids. In DNA form, the CDR3 reads TGCGCCAGCAGCTTGCCAGGGGGCGGTTACAATGAGCAGTTCTTC. Protein sequence: CASSLPGGGYNEQFF.

The chain is built from TRBV10-3 and TRBJ1-1; 7 nucleotides align to TRBD1. With V trimmed by 7 bases and J by 4 bases, 9 bases remained unmatched. Germline lookup yields CDR1 ENHRY and CDR2 SYGVKD. This CDR3 comprises 14 residues. DNA for the CDR3: TGTGCCATCATCGGACAGGAAGGGGGCACTGAAGCTTTCTTT. It is translated as CAIIGQEGGTEAFF.

The chain joins TRBV4-2 to TRBJ2-3; D is uncertain. The V end was cut by 0 bases, the J end by 2 bases, with 12 bases between. The CDR3 has 16 residues. The germline gives CDR1 LGHNA, CDR2 YNFKEQ. The CDR3 bases are TGTGCCAGCAGCCAAGATCGGGCAACTTACACAGATACGCAGTATTTT. Amino acids: CASSQDRATYTDTQYF.